What follows are 14 T cell receptor beta chains derived from one specimen sequenced in a study of cytomegalovirus exposure and HLA in healthy donors. TCRdb keeps only in-frame clones here, not all; method: immunoSEQ multiplex PCR. The repertoire has about 120,000 clones, 88% of them found once; the top ten carry around 2%. The sample taken for sequencing was PBMCs. The receptors derive from a young man in good health and CMV-seronegative.

The DNA of the CDR3 is TGCGCCAGCAGCTCCCCAGATCCTAGCCCGATTTACGAGCAGTACTTC. It translates to CASSSPDPSPIYEQYF. The V gene is TRBV5-1, the J gene TRBJ2-7; TRBD2 might be the D (5 bases). Trimming stripped 3 bases from V and 4 bases from J, with 20 bases between. Germline CDR1 reads SGHRS; CDR2 reads YFSETQ. The CDR3 contains 16 residues. Complete variable domain (other parts from reference TRBV5-1 and TRBJ2-7): KAGVTQTPRYLIKTRGQQVTLSCSPISGHRSVSWYQQTPGQGLQFLFEYFSETQRNKGNFPGRFSGRQFSNSRSEMNVSTLELGDSALYLCASSSPDPSPIYEQYFGPGTRLTVT.

The rearrangement joins TRBV6-5 to TRBJ2-1; TRBD1 might be the D (5 bases). Trimming stripped 3 bases from V and 6 bases from J, with 15 bases between. Germline V gene sequence: CDR1 MNHEY, CDR2 SVGAGI. The CDR3 totals 15 residues. The CDR3 region has the DNA TGTGCCAGCAGTTATGTTCTTAGGGGTTTCAATGAGCAGTTCTTC. Translating gives CASSYVLRGFNEQFF.

V gene TRBV27 combines with J gene TRBJ1-6; D is undetermined. Trimming took off 1 base at V and 7 bases at J, with 11 bases between the two ends. Germline CDR1 MNHEY, CDR2 SMNVEV (reference sequence). CDR3 length equals 15 residues. The CDR3 DNA reads as TGTGCCAGCAGTTTATTGGGCAGGCCCAATTCACCCCTCCACTTT. This gives the protein CASSLLGRPNSPLHF.

This clone has only one observation. This sequence joins TRBV5-1 and TRBJ2-5; 8 bases fit TRBD2. This CDR3 region has 15 residues. Germline-derived CDR1 and CDR2 are SGHRS and YFSETQ. V was pared by 0 bases and J by 2 bases, with 3 bases of the junction left unmatched. The CDR3 nucleotides are TGCGCCAGCAGCTTGGTTTTAGCGGGGCAAGAGACCCAGTACTTC. This codes for CASSLVLAGQETQYF.

The chain couples TRBV6-1 to TRBJ2-2; 11 bases line up with TRBD2. The CDR3 contains 17 residues. V lost 0 bases to trimming and J lost 5 bases; unmatched junction nucleotides: 5. Per germline, CDR1 MNHNS and CDR2 SASEGT. DNA of the CDR3: TGTGCCAGCAGTGAAGCGTCACTAGCGGGAGAGACCGGGGAGCTGTTTTTT. Translation gives CASSEASLAGETGELFF.

This chain joins TRBV5-1 and TRBJ2-1; 7 bases are shared with TRBD1. The V gene end was trimmed by 7 bases and the J gene end by 0 bases; junction bases not matched to a gene: 7. Germline CDR1 reads SGHRS; CDR2 reads YFSETQ. This CDR3 is built from 15 residues. The chain's CDR3 is CASSWDSSSYNEQFF. In DNA, the CDR3 is TGCGCCAGCTCCTGGGACAGCAGCTCCTACAATGAGCAGTTCTTC.

The V and J genes are TRBV7-9 and TRBJ1-2, with D maybe TRBD1 (5 bases). The CDR3 extends over 15 amino acids. Germline lookup yields CDR1 SEHNR and CDR2 FQNEAQ (reference sequence). The V end lost 3 bases, the J end lost 4 bases, and 15 bases lay between the germline ends. The CDR3 nucleotides are TGTGCCAGCAGCTTGTCGGGGGGGAGGCCCTATGGCTACACCTTC. It specifies CASSLSGGRPYGYTF.

Only one count was recorded for this clone. The chain carries TRBV5-6 and TRBJ2-4; D remains unclear. CDR1 and CDR2 from the germline V gene are SGHDT and YYEEEE. This CDR3 region has 14 residues. V lost 0 bases to trimming and J lost 6 bases, with 10 bases between them. The CDR3, as DNA: TGTGCCAGCAGCTTGGGGGCAGCTGGAAACATTCAGTACTTC. This sequence encodes CASSLGAAGNIQYF.

J is TRBJ1-6 and V is TRBV27, with D possibly matching TRBD1 (5 bases). Looked up from germline, CDR1 is MNHEY and CDR2 is SMNVEV (reference sequence). The V and J ends lost 3 bases and 7 bases respectively, with 13 bases between them. The CDR3 runs 15 residues. DNA for the CDR3: TGTGCCAGCAGTTTGAGCGGGGGGATGAATTCACCCCTCCACTTT. Protein product: CASSLSGGMNSPLHF.

The chain has TRBV27 and TRBJ1-1; TRBD1 aligns across 7 bases. The CDR3 has 12 amino acids. Per germline, CDR1 MNHEY and CDR2 SMNVEV (reference sequence). With V trimmed by 8 bases and J by 1 base, 1 base remained unmatched. The CDR3 DNA is TGTGCCAGCGGGGACAGGAACACTGAAGCTTTCTTT. Translated, it gives CASGDRNTEAFF.

The V gene is TRBV2, the J gene TRBJ2-1; D perhaps matches TRBD1 (6 bases). The V and J ends lost 6 bases and 1 base respectively, with 31 bases between them. CDR3 size: 21 residues. In germline, CDR1 is SNHLY, CDR2 FYNNEI. The DNA for the CDR3 is TGTGCCAGCAGCCCAAGACCCCATAGTTCGAAACGCAGGGGTTCCTACAATGAGCAGTTCTTC. The encoded protein is CASSPRPHSSKRRGSYNEQFF.

This chain uses TRBV28 with TRBJ2-7; maybe TRBD2 (5 bases). This CDR3 comprises 13 residues. Trimming pared 2 bases from V and 2 bases from J, leaving 7 bases between. Germline V gene sequence: CDR1 MDHEN, CDR2 SYDVKM. CDR3 nucleotides: TGTGCCAGCAGTTTAGACGGGGCCTACGAGCAGTACTTC. Protein: CASSLDGAYEQYF.

The chain couples TRBV2 to TRBJ1-5; D remains unclear. Germline lookup yields CDR1 SNHLY and CDR2 FYNNEI. CDR3 length: 13 amino acids. V was clipped by 4 bases and J by 0 bases, with 4 bases between them. The CDR3 protein is CASSVYSNQPQHF. For the CDR3, the DNA is TGTGCCAGCAGTGTTTATAGCAATCAGCCCCAGCATTTT.

This chain uses TRBV7-9 with TRBJ2-1; a weak D match, TRBD1 (6 bases). V was trimmed by 5 bases and J by 3 bases, leaving 11 bases between them. This CDR3 spans 14 amino acids. Germline loops: CDR1 SEHNR, CDR2 FQNEAQ (reference sequence). CDR3 sequence reads: CASSPTDSYNEQFF. In DNA form, the CDR3 reads TGTGCCAGCAGCCCAACGGACAGCTACAATGAGCAGTTCTTC.